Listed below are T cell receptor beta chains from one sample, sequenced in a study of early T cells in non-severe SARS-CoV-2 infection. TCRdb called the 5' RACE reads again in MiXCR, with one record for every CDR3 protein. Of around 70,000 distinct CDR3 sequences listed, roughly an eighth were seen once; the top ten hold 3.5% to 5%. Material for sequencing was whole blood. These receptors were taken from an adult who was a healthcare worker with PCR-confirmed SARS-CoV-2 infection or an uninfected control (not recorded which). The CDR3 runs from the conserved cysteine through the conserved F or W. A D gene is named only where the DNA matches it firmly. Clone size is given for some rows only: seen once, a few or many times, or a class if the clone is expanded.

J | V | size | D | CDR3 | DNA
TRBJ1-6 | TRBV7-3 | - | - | CASSLLAAGNSPLHF | TGTGCCAGCAGCTTATTGGCGGCGGGTAATTCACCCCTCCACTTT
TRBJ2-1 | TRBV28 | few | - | CASSINRQNNEQFF | TGTGCCAGCAGTATCAACAGGCAAAACAATGAGCAGTTCTTC
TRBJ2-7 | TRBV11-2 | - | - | CASSLSGGAVPYEQYF | TGTGCCAGCAGCTTAAGTGGGGGCGCGGTTCCCTACGAGCAGTACTTC
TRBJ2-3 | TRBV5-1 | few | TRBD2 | CASSLPGVAGGSTDTQYF | TGCGCCAGCAGCTTGCCGGGAGTAGCGGGAGGGAGCACAGATACGCAGTATTTT
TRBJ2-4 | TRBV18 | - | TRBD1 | CASSVGQGNQNIQYF | TGTGCCAGCTCAGTGGGACAGGGCAACCAAAACATTCAGTACTTC
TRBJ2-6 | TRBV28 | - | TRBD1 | CASTAGQVNVLTF | TGTGCCAGCACCGCGGGACAGGTCAACGTCCTGACTTTC
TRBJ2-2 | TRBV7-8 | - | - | CASSLGRRENTGELFF | TGTGCCAGCAGCTTAGGTCGGCGGGAGAACACCGGGGAGCTGTTTTTT
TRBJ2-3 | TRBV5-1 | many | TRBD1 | CASSRTGTPTDTQYF | TGCGCCAGCAGCAGGACAGGGACCCCCACAGATACGCAGTATTTT
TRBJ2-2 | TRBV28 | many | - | CASSPGARYTGELFF | TGTGCCAGCAGTCCTGGGGCGCGGTACACCGGGGAGCTGTTTTTT
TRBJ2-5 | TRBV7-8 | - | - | CASSRRGTASQETQYF | TGTGCCAGCAGCCGACGGGGGACAGCTAGCCAAGAGACCCAGTACTTC
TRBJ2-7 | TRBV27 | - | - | CASKRAGSYEQYF | TGTGCCAGCAAGCGGGCCGGCTCCTACGAGCAGTACTTC
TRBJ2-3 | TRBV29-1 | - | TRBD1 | CSTLGGDTDTQYF | TGCAGCACCTTAGGGGGCGACACAGATACGCAGTATTTT
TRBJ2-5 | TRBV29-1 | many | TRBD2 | CSVVSGGKTQYF | TGCAGCGTTGTCTCCGGGGGGAAGACCCAGTACTTC
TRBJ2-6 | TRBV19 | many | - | CASSGRRPEANVLTF | TGTGCCAGTAGTGGGCGCCGGCCAGAGGCCAACGTCCTGACTTTC
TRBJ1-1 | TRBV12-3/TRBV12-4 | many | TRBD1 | CASSSATQGAGEAFF | TGTGCCAGCAGTTCCGCCACACAGGGGGCCGGTGAAGCTTTCTTT
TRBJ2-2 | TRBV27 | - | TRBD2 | CASRLAGMGGELFF | TGTGCCAGCCGACTAGCGGGAATGGGCGGGGAGCTGTTTTTT
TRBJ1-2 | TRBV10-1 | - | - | CASSESREDYGYTF | TGCGCCAGCAGTGAGTCCAGGGAGGACTATGGCTACACCTTC
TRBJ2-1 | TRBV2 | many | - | CASSAGRSSYNEQFF | TGTGCCAGCAGTGCAGGCCGGAGCTCCTACAATGAGCAGTTCTTC
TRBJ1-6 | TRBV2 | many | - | CASSALKNNSPLHF | TGTGCCAGCAGTGCTCTTAAGAATAATTCACCCCTCCACTTT
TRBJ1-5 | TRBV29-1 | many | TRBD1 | CSVIQGINQPQHF | TGCAGCGTTATACAGGGGATCAATCAGCCCCAGCATTTT
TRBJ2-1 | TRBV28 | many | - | CASNLLGSYNEQFF | TGTGCCAGCAATCTTCTTGGGTCCTACAATGAGCAGTTCTTC
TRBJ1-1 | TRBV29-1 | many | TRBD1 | CSVEAQGASEAFF | TGCAGCGTTGAAGCCCAGGGGGCGTCTGAAGCTTTCTTT
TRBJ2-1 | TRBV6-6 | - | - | CASSEPYNEQFF | TGTGCCAGCAGCGAACCCTACAATGAGCAGTTCTTC
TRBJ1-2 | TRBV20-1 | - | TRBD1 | CSAVTGVAGYTF | TGCAGTGCTGTGACAGGGGTGGCTGGCTACACCTTC
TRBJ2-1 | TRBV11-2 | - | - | CASSPWREGSEQFF | TGTGCCAGCAGCCCCTGGCGGGAAGGGTCCGAGCAGTTCTTC
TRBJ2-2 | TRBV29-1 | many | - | CSVRGHTGELFF | TGCAGCGTTCGGGGACACACCGGGGAGCTGTTTTTT
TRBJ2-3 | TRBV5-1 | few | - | CASSLDGGSTDTQYF | TGCGCCAGCAGCTTGGATGGCGGGAGCACAGATACGCAGTATTTT
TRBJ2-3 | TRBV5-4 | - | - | CASSSRWDFTDTQYF | TGTGCCAGCAGCTCCAGGTGGGACTTCACAGATACGCAGTATTTT
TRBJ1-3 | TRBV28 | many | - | CASSLGGQGFGNTIYF | TGTGCCAGCAGTTTAGGGGGCCAGGGCTTCGGAAACACCATATATTTT
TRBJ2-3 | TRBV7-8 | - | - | CASSLVETKDTQYF | TGTGCCAGCAGCTTAGTTGAGACTAAAGATACGCAGTATTTT
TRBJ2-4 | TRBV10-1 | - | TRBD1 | CASRGTDRENIAKNIQYF | TGCGCCAGCAGGGGGACGGACAGGGAGAATATAGCCAAAAACATTCAGTACTTC
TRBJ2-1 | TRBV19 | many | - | CASSIGGNLNEQFF | TGTGCCAGTAGTATAGGCGGGAACCTCAATGAGCAGTTCTTC
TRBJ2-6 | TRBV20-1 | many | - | CSAKTLSGANVLTF | TGCAGTGCCAAGACGCTATCTGGGGCCAACGTCCTGACTTTC
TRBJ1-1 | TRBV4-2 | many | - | CASSPLGGRDTEAFF | TGTGCCAGCAGCCCTCTCGGGGGAAGGGACACTGAAGCTTTCTTT
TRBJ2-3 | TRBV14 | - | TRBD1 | CASSPTGVTDTQYF | TGTGCCAGCAGCCCCACAGGGGTCACAGATACGCAGTATTTT
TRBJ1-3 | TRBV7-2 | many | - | CASSGRQGNTIYF | TGTGCCAGCAGCGGGCGACAGGGAAACACCATATATTTT
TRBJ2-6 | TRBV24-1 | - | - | CATSLTGANVLTF | TGTGCCACCAGCTTGACTGGGGCCAACGTCCTGACTTTC
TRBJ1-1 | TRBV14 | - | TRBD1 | CASSHGVLTGNAEAFF | TGTGCCAGCAGCCACGGGGTACTGACAGGGAATGCTGAAGCTTTCTTT
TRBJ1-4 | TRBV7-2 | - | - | CASSLASTNEKLFF | TGTGCCAGCAGCTTAGCCTCGACTAATGAAAAACTGTTTTTT
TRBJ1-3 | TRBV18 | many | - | CASSPTGHSGNTIYF | TGTGCCAGCTCACCGACAGGCCACTCTGGAAACACCATATATTTT
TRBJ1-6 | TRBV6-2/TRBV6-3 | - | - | CASTTGSGNSPLHF | TGTGCCAGCACCACGGGGTCGGGGAATTCACCCCTCCACTTT
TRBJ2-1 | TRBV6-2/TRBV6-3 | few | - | CASSPRDFEQFF | TGTGCCAGCAGTCCTCGGGACTTTGAGCAGTTCTTC
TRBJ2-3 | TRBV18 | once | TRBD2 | CTSGRGGSTDTQYF | TGTACCAGCGGGAGAGGGGGAAGCACAGATACGCAGTATTTT
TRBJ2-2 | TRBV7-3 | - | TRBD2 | CASSLTGGRVAGELFF | TGTGCCAGCAGCTTAACTGGCGGGAGGGTTGCCGGGGAGCTGTTTTTT
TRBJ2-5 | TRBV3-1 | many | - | CASSRRDDQETQYF | TGTGCCAGCAGCCGCCGGGACGATCAAGAGACCCAGTACTTC
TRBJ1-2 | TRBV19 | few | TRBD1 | CAMYVWTGARRGYGYTF | TGTGCCATGTACGTCTGGACAGGGGCGAGGCGCGGGTATGGCTACACCTTC
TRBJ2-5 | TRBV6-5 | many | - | CASSSTGSDKTQYF | TGTGCCAGCAGTTCGACCGGTTCTGATAAGACCCAGTACTTC
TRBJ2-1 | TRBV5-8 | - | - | CASNRDGSYNEQFF | TGTGCCAGTAACCGCGACGGATCTTACAATGAGCAGTTCTTC